The 25 T cell receptor beta chains reported below all come from one sample, sequenced in a study of T cells in localized non-small cell lung cancer. This table comes from immunoSEQ multiplex PCR, and its TCRdb copy is limited to in-frame clones, with some not included. The table lists over 50,000 clones, under 90% of them singletons. The specimen comprised peripheral blood, sampled before any cancer treatment. These receptors were obtained from a woman aged 40-69 years with stage I lung adenocarcinoma.

In this sample, this clone turned up once. V gene TRBV30 combines with J gene TRBJ2-7; D is unclear. CDR1 and CDR2 (germline): GTSNPN, SVGIG (reference sequence). V was pared by 5 bases and J by 3 bases, with 11 bases between. The CDR3 runs to 12 residues. The CDR3 loop is CAWASSLYEQYF. In DNA form, the CDR3 reads TGTGCCTGGGCCTCCTCACTCTACGAGCAGTACTTC.

The rearrangement uses TRBV5-1 and TRBJ1-3, with D possibly matching TRBD1 (5 bases). The CDR3 is 17 amino acids. Germline assignment: CDR1 SGHRS and CDR2 YFSETQ. The V end lost 3 bases, the J end lost 0 bases, and 16 bases lay between the germline ends. This chain's CDR3 is CASSWGASAVSGNTIYF. The CDR3 nucleotides read TGCGCCAGCAGCTGGGGCGCGTCCGCCGTCTCTGGAAACACCATATATTTT. The full variable domain, rest sourced from reference TRBV5-1 and TRBJ1-3, is KAGVTQTPRYLIKTRGQQVTLSCSPISGHRSVSWYQQTPGQGLQFLFEYFSETQRNKGNFPGRFSGRQFSNSRSEMNVSTLELGDSALYLCASSWGASAVSGNTIYFGEGSWLTVV.

This chain links TRBV18 with TRBJ1-2; no clear D. Germline CDR1 KGHSH, CDR2 LQKENI. Trimming cost V 0 bases and J 2 bases, with 10 bases left between them. CDR3 size: 15 residues. CDR3 DNA: TGTGCCAGCTCACCACCCTACCCATCAAACTATGGCTACACCTTC. Protein sequence: CASSPPYPSNYGYTF. The full variable domain, its missing parts supplied by reference TRBV18 and TRBJ1-2, is NAGVMQNPRHLVRRRGQEARLRCSPMKGHSHVYWYRQLPEEGLKFMVYLQKENIIDESGMPKERFSAEFPKEGPSILRIQQVVRGDSAAYFCASSPPYPSNYGYTFGSGTRLTVV.

The chain links TRBV7-2 to TRBJ1-1; D is uncertain. The germline gives CDR1 SGHTA, CDR2 FQGNSA. V lost 11 bases, J lost 0 bases, and 7 bases lay in between. The CDR3 has 11 amino acids. The CDR3 sequence: CAGQVNTEAFF. The CDR3 DNA follows: TGTGCCGGGCAGGTGAACACTGAAGCTTTCTTT.

This chain uses TRBV6-1 with TRBJ2-3; 10 nucleotides agree with TRBD1. CDR1 MNHNS and CDR2 SASEGT come from the germline V gene. There are 15 residues in the CDR3. The junction had 7 bases not matched to a gene; V was cut back by 8 bases and J by 2 bases. The CDR3 here is CASREGQGYTDTQYF. The CDR3 DNA is TGTGCCAGCCGGGAGGGACAGGGGTACACAGATACGCAGTATTTT.

V usage is TRBV6-5 and J usage is TRBJ2-1; 11 bases map to TRBD1. V shed 9 bases, J shed 8 bases, and the junction held 12 bases outside the gene matches. The CDR3 extends over 15 amino acids. Germline V gene sequence: CDR1 MNHEY, CDR2 SVGAGI. CDR3 nucleotide sequence: TGTGCCAGTCGCTCCAGGGGGGACAGGGGGTATGAGCAGTTCTTC. It specifies CASRSRGDRGYEQFF.

The rearrangement uses TRBV29-1 and TRBJ2-3, with 11 bases identical to TRBD2. With 1 base clipped from V and 1 base from J, the junction kept 13 bases outside the gene matches. Germline CDR1 and CDR2: SQVTM and ANQGSEA. This CDR3 has 19 residues. The CDR3 sequence is CSVEGGGLLAGGGTDTQYF. For the CDR3, the DNA is TGCAGCGTTGAAGGAGGGGGCTTGCTAGCGGGAGGCGGCACAGATACGCAGTATTTT.

The V and J genes are TRBV18 and TRBJ1-5; unclear D gene. With 3 bases removed from V and 2 bases from J, the gap between germline ends came to 8 bases. The CDR3 loop spans 14 amino acids. Per the germline V gene, CDR1 is KGHSH and CDR2 is LQKENI. The chain's CDR3 is CASSPSRGNQPQHF. The CDR3 region has the DNA TGTGCCAGCTCACCCTCTAGGGGCAATCAGCCCCAGCATTTT.

The chain uses TRBV9 and TRBJ1-2, with D possibly TRBD1 on 6 matching bases. Per the germline V gene, CDR1 is SGDLS and CDR2 is YYNGEE. Trimming stripped 4 bases from V and 8 bases from J, with 18 bases between. The CDR3 consists of 14 residues. The CDR3 coding sequence is TGTGCCAGCAGCTCCGGGGACACTCGGGGAGGCTACACCTTC. It yields the protein CASSSGDTRGGYTF.

The chain uses TRBV5-8 and TRBJ1-5; 8 bases map to TRBD1. The junction had 2 bases not matched to a gene; V was cut back by 5 bases and J by 4 bases. This CDR3 comprises 13 residues. Germline-derived CDR1 and CDR2 are SGHTS and YDEGEE. The CDR3 region is CASRWDRNQPQHF. DNA of the CDR3: TGTGCCAGCAGATGGGACAGGAATCAGCCCCAGCATTTT.

The chain carries TRBV6-1 and TRBJ2-1, with D perhaps being TRBD1 or TRBD2 (6 bases each). V shed 11 bases and J shed 6 bases, with 17 bases lying between them. The CDR3 runs 13 residues. Germline CDR1 is MNHNS and CDR2 is SASEGT. CDR3 nucleotide sequence: TGTGCCTGCTGGGTGGGGGGCCGCAATGAGCAGTTCTTC. This codes for CACWVGGRNEQFF.

This rearrangement joins TRBV7-9 to TRBJ1-5, with a possible D match to TRBD1 (6 bases). The V gene lost 5 bases and the J gene lost 4 bases, with 21 bases spanning the gap. This CDR3 has 17 amino acids. The germline V gene encodes CDR1 SEHNR and CDR2 FQNEAQ (reference sequence). This CDR3 reads CASSDALTGSGNQPQHF. The CDR3 DNA sequence: TGTGCCAGCAGCGATGCCTTAACAGGGTCGGGGAATCAGCCCCAGCATTTT.

The chain recombines TRBV29-1 with TRBJ1-1; D gene unclear. The V end was cut by 7 bases, the J end by 5 bases, with 14 bases between. The V gene's germline CDR1 is SQVTM and CDR2 ANQGSEA. The CDR3 is made up of 12 amino acids. In nucleotides, the CDR3 is TGCAGCGCTTGGCCCGGTAGGACTGAAGCTTTCTTT. Translated: CSAWPGRTEAFF.

This sequence joins TRBV7-6 and TRBJ1-2, with D possibly TRBD1 on 5 matching bases. V was shortened by 1 base and J by 7 bases, with 19 bases between the two germline ends. Germline V gene data show CDR1 as SGHVS and CDR2 as FNYEAQ. This CDR3 comprises 16 residues. This CDR3 is CASSLGRGEAGSGYTF. In DNA, the CDR3 is TGTGCCAGCAGCTTAGGTCGGGGGGAAGCGGGTAGTGGCTACACCTTC.

The V call is TRBV19, the J call TRBJ2-3; D remains ambiguous. V was trimmed by 10 bases and J by 5 bases, leaving 16 bases between them. Germline CDR1 LNHDA, CDR2 SQIVND (reference sequence). This CDR3 is 13 amino acids long. The CDR3 reads CATAPRVEDTQYF. The CDR3 nucleotides read TGTGCCACCGCACCTCGGGTCGAAGATACGCAGTATTTT.

The chain joins TRBV6-6 to TRBJ2-7, with D perhaps matching TRBD1 (6 bases). Germline values: CDR1 MNHNY, CDR2 SVGAGI (reference sequence). The CDR3 runs 16 residues. V lost 2 bases, J lost 4 bases, and 18 bases lay in between. The CDR3 sequence: CASSYLPSGQGYEQYF. For the CDR3, the DNA is TGTGCCAGCAGTTACCTCCCCTCGGGTCAGGGGTACGAGCAGTACTTC.

This chain joins TRBV30 and TRBJ1-2, with D perhaps TRBD1 (5 bases). V was shortened by 3 bases and J by 6 bases, with 17 bases between the two germline ends. The CDR3 runs 14 residues. From germline, CDR1 is GTSNPN and CDR2 SVGIG (reference sequence). The CDR3 spells CAWRSLGEGDGYTF. CDR3 DNA: TGTGCCTGGAGGTCGCTCGGTGAAGGGGATGGCTACACCTTC.

V is TRBV28 and J is TRBJ1-2; D possibly corresponds to TRBD1 (6 bases). This CDR3 region has 14 residues. V lost 2 bases and J 5 bases, leaving 12 bases between the germline ends. Looked up from germline, CDR1 is MDHEN and CDR2 is SYDVKM. The CDR3: CASSLPGQRYGYTF. The CDR3 region has the DNA TGTGCCAGCAGTTTACCGGGACAACGTTATGGCTACACCTTC.

CDR3 amino acids: CASSSLQGEGGNTIYF. In nucleotides, the CDR3 is TGTGCCAGCAGCTCTCTACAGGGGGAAGGTGGAAACACCATATATTTT. The chain links TRBV7-9 to TRBJ1-3, with 8 bases fitting TRBD1. The CDR3 runs to 16 residues. The germline V gene has CDR1 SEHNR and CDR2 FQNEAQ (reference sequence). V lost 4 bases to trimming and J lost 3 bases; unmatched junction nucleotides: 8.

The chain couples TRBV5-5 to TRBJ2-5; D may be TRBD1 (5 bases). Looked up from germline, CDR1 is SGHKS and CDR2 is YYEKEE (reference sequence). CDR3 size: 14 residues. The germline V and J ends were trimmed by 2 bases and 2 bases, with 10 bases remaining between them. The CDR3 loop reads CASSFRVKQETQYF. CDR3 coding DNA: TGTGCCAGCAGCTTCAGGGTTAAGCAAGAGACCCAGTACTTC.

A single count supports this clone. The chain is built from TRBV19 and TRBJ2-7; D uncertain. Germline lookup yields CDR1 LNHDA and CDR2 SQIVND (reference sequence). Trimming left V 3 bases short and J 0 bases short, with 9 bases between. This CDR3 comprises 14 residues. The CDR3 coding sequence is TGTGCCAGTAGTATCTCTCCAGACTCCTACGAGCAGTACTTC. Translating it yields CASSISPDSYEQYF. The whole variable domain, remainder taken from reference TRBV19 and TRBJ2-7, is DGGITQSPKYLFRKEGQNVTLSCEQNLNHDAMYWYRQDPGQGLRLIYYSQIVNDFQKGDIAEGYSVSREKKESFPLTVTSAQKNPTAFYLCASSISPDSYEQYFGPGTRLTVT.

This clone was picked up a small number of times. The chain links TRBV2 to TRBJ2-7; the D gene is possibly TRBD1 (6 bases). Germline CDR1 and CDR2: SNHLY and FYNNEI. V lost 2 bases to trimming and J lost 3 bases, with 14 bases between them. CDR3 length: 15 amino acids. DNA for the CDR3: TGTGCCAGCAGTGAAATCCCAGGGGTCTTCTACGAGCAGTACTTC. Translating gives CASSEIPGVFYEQYF.

Only one count was recorded for this clone. Here the CDR3 DNA reads TGTGCCACCAGCAGAGAATTAGCGGGGGTCAATGAGCAGTTCTTC. It translates to CATSRELAGVNEQFF. The rearrangement joins TRBV15 to TRBJ2-1; 9 bases fit TRBD2. The CDR3 is 15 residues long. Trimming at V came to 0 bases and at J to 6 bases, leaving 3 bases not matched to a gene. Germline CDR1 reads LNHNV; CDR2 reads YYDKDF (reference sequence).

This clone is categorized as medium-sized (0.01 to 0.1%). This chain links TRBV12-5 with TRBJ2-7; 7 bases align to TRBD1. The CDR3 sequence is 13 residues long. Germline V gene sequence: CDR1 LGHNT, CDR2 FRNRAP. The V and J ends lost 8 bases and 3 bases, in that order; junction bases with no gene match: 7. The CDR3 is CASFWDSNYEQYF. The CDR3 DNA reads TGTGCTAGTTTTTGGGACAGCAACTACGAGCAGTACTTC.

The chain links TRBV7-2 to TRBJ1-1; D is undetermined. This CDR3 is built from 13 residues. Per germline, CDR1 SGHTA and CDR2 FQGNSA. V was trimmed by 5 bases and J by 4 bases, leaving 11 bases between them. This CDR3 is CASSPNPGTEAFF. In DNA form, the CDR3 reads TGTGCCAGCAGCCCAAACCCGGGCACTGAAGCTTTCTTT. The variable domain in full, completed from reference TRBV7-2 and TRBJ1-1, reads GAGVSQSPSNKVTEKGKDVELRCDPISGHTALYWYRQSLGQGLEFLIYFQGNSAPDKSGLPSDRFSAERTGGSVSTLTIQRTQQEDSAVYLCASSPNPGTEAFFGQGTRLTVV.